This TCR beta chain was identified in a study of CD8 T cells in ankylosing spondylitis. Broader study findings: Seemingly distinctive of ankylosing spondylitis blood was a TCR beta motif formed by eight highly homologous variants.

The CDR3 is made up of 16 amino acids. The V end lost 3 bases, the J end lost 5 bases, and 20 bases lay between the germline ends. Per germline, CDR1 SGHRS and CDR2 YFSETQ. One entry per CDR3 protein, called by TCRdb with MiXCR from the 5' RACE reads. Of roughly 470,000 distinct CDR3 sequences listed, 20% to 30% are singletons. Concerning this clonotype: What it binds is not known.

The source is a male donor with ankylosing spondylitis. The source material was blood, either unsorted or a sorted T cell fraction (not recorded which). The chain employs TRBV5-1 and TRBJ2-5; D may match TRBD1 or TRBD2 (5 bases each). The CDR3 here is CASSSRGRRLEETQYF. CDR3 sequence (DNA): TGCGCCAGCAGCTCCCGGGGACGGCGGCTCGAGGAGACCCAGTACTTC.